Presented here are 6 T cell receptor beta chains from one specimen sequenced in a study of blood T cell repertoires in COVID-19. Sequenced by immunoSEQ multiplex PCR; TCRdb stores in-frame clones only, minus some. Of approximately 280,000 clones listed, 85% were seen once; the top ten hold approximately 5%. Input material: peripheral blood. Receptor source: a man in his forties or fifties with active or convalescent COVID-19.

This clone was recorded only once. The chain joins TRBV12-5 to TRBJ2-3, with D possibly being TRBD2 (5 bases). V shed 4 bases and J shed 5 bases, with 13 bases lying between them. Germline loops: CDR1 LGHNT, CDR2 FRNRAP. The CDR3 extends over 14 amino acids. The CDR3 DNA reads as TGTGCTAGTGGTTCCGGACTCACGGGAGATACGCAGTATTTT. Encoded protein: CASGSGLTGDTQYF.

The V gene is TRBV5-1, the J gene TRBJ1-2, with D possibly matching TRBD1 (5 bases). Trimming shortened V by 4 bases and J by 2 bases, and 12 bases separated the two germline ends. Germline V gives CDR1 SGHRS, CDR2 YFSETQ. CDR3 size: 14 residues. This chain's CDR3 is CASSPNGANYGYTF. DNA of the CDR3: TGCGCCAGCAGCCCCAATGGGGCAAACTATGGCTACACCTTC.

The J gene is TRBJ1-2, the V gene TRBV7-9; perhaps TRBD1 as D (5 bases). The CDR3 loop spans 14 amino acids. V was shortened by 5 bases and J by 2 bases, with 12 bases between the two germline ends. The V gene's germline CDR1 is SEHNR and CDR2 FQNEAQ (reference sequence). This CDR3 is CASSPDGGNYGYTF. For the CDR3, the DNA is TGTGCCAGCAGCCCCGACGGGGGAAACTATGGCTACACCTTC.

The rearrangement uses TRBV7-9 and TRBJ1-1; 9 nucleotides agree with TRBD1. The CDR3 runs 16 residues. The V gene end was trimmed by 3 bases and the J gene end by 7 bases; junction bases not matched to a gene: 12. Germline loops: CDR1 SEHNR, CDR2 FQNEAQ (reference sequence). The CDR3 region is CASSLGTGRHVDEAFF. The CDR3 nucleotides are TGTGCCAGCAGCTTGGGGACAGGGCGACATGTAGATGAAGCTTTCTTT.

The chain is built from TRBV6-1 and TRBJ1-2; D is possibly TRBD1 (5 bases). Germline values: CDR1 MNHNS, CDR2 SASEGT. The CDR3 length is 16 residues. Trimming took off 4 bases at V and 0 bases at J, with 15 bases between the two ends. This chain's CDR3 is CASSGQPPNSNYGYTF. The CDR3 DNA follows: TGTGCCAGCAGTGGACAGCCCCCTAACTCTAACTATGGCTACACCTTC.

CDR3 in amino acids: CASRTGGANEKLFF. The CDR3 DNA reads TGTGCCAGCAGGACAGGGGGTGCTAATGAAAAACTGTTTTTT. The rearrangement joins TRBV28 to TRBJ1-4; 9 bases map to TRBD1. In germline, CDR1 is MDHEN, CDR2 SYDVKM. Trimming at V came to 6 bases and at J to 3 bases, leaving 2 bases not matched to a gene. This CDR3 is 14 amino acids long.